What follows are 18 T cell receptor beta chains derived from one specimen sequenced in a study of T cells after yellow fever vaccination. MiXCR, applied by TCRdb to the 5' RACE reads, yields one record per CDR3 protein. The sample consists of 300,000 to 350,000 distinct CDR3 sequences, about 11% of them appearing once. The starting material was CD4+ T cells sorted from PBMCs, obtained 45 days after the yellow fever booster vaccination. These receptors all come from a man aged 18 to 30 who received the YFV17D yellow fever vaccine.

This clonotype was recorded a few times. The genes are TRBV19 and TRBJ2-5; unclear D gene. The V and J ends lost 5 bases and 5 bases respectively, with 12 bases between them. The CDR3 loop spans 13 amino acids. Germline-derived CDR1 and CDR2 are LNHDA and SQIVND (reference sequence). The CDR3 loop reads CASSVTSTETQYF. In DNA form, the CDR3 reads TGTGCCAGTAGTGTCACCTCGACGGAGACCCAGTACTTC.

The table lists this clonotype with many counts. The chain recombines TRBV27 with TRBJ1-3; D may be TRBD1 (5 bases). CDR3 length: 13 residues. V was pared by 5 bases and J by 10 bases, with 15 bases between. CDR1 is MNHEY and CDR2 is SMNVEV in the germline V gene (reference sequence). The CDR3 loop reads CASSQGRLGTIYF. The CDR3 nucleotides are TGTGCCAGCAGTCAGGGACGGCTAGGGACCATATATTTT.

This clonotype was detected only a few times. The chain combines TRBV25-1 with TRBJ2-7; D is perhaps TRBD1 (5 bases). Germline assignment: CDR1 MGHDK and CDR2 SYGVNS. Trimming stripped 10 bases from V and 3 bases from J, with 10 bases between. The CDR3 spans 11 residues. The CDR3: CATQGFYEQYF. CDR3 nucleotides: TGTGCCACTCAGGGATTCTACGAGCAGTACTTC.

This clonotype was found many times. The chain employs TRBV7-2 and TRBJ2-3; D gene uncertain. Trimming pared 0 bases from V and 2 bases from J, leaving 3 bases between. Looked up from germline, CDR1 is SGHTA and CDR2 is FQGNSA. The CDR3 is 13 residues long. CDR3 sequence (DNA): TGTGCCAGCAGCTTAGCCTACACAGATACGCAGTATTTT. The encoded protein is CASSLAYTDTQYF.

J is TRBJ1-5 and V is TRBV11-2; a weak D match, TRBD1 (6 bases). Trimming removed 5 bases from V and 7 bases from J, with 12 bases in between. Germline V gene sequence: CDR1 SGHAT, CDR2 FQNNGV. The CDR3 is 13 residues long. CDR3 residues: CASSAMGGQPQHF. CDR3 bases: TGTGCCAGCAGCGCCATGGGGGGCCAGCCCCAGCATTTT.

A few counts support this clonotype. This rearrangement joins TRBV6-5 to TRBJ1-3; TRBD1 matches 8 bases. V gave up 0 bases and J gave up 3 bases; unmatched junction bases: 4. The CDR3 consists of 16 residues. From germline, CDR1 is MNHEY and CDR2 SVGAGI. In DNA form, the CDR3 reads TGTGCCAGCAGTTACTCCTGGACAGGGCGTGGAAACACCATATATTTT. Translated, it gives CASSYSWTGRGNTIYF.

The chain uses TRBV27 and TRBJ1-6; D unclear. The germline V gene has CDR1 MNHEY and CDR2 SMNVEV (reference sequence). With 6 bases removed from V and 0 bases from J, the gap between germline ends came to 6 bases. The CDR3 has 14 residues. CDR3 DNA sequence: TGTGCCAGCAGGTCCGGCTCCTATAATTCACCCCTCCACTTT. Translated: CASRSGSYNSPLHF.

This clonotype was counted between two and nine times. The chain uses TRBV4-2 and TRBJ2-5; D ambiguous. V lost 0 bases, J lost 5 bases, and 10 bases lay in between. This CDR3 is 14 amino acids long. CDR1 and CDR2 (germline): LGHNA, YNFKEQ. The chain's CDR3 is CASSQDTPRETQYF. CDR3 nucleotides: TGTGCCAGCAGCCAAGATACCCCCCGGGAGACCCAGTACTTC.

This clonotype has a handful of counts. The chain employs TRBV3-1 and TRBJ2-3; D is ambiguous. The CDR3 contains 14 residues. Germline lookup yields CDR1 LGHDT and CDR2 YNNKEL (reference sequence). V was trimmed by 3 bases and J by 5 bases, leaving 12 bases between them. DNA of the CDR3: TGTGCCAGCAGCCATCCCGGACCCGGAGATACGCAGTATTTT. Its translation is CASSHPGPGDTQYF.

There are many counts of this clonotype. CDR3 DNA: TGTGCCAGCAGTCAGGCAGGGAACACTGAAGCTTTCTTT. It is translated as CASSQAGNTEAFF. The rearrangement uses TRBV5-6 and TRBJ1-1; D remains unclear. Germline CDR1 is SGHDT and CDR2 is YYEEEE. Trimming took 5 bases from V and 1 from J, leaving 9 bases between them. The CDR3 is 13 residues long.

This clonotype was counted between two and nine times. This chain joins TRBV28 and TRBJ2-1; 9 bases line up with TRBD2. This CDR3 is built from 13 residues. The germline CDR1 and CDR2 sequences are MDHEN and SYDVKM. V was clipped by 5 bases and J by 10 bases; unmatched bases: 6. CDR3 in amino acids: CASSQAGGEEQFF. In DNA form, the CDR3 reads TGTGCCAGCAGTCAGGCGGGGGGGGAGGAGCAGTTCTTC.

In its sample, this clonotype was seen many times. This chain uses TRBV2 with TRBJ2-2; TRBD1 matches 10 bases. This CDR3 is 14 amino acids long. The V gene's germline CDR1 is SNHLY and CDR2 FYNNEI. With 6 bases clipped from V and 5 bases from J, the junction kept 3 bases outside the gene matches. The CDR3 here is CASSGTGETGELFF. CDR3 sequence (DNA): TGTGCCAGCAGCGGGACAGGGGAAACCGGGGAGCTGTTTTTT.

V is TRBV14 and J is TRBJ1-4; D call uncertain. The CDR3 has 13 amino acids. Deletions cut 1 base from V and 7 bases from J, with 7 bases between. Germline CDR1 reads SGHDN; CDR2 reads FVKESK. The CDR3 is CASSQVQSEKLFF. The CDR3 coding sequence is TGTGCCAGCAGCCAAGTTCAGTCTGAAAAACTGTTTTTT. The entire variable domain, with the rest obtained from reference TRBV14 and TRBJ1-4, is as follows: EAGVTQFPSHSVIEKGQTVTLRCDPISGHDNLYWYRRVMGKEIKFLLHFVKESKQDESGMPNNRFLAERTGGTYSTLKVQPAELEDSGVYFCASSQVQSEKLFFGSGTQLSVL.

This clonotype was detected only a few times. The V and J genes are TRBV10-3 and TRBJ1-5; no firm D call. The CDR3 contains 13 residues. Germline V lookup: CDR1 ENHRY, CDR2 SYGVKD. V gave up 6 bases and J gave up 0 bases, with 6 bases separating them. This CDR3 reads CAIRDSSNQPQHF. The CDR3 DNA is TGTGCCATCAGGGACTCTAGCAATCAGCCCCAGCATTTT.

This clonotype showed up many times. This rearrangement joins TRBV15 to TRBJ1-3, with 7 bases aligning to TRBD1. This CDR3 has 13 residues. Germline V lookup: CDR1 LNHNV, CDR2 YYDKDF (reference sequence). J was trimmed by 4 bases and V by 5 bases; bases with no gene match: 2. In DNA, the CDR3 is TGTGCCACCAGCGGGGACAGAGGAAACACCATATATTTT. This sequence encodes CATSGDRGNTIYF. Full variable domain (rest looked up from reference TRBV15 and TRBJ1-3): DAMVIQNPRYQVTQFGKPVTLSCSQTLNHNVMYWYQQKSSQAPKLLFHYYDKDFNNEADTPDNFQSRRPNTSFCFLDIRSPGLGDTAMYLCATSGDRGNTIYFGEGSWLTVV.

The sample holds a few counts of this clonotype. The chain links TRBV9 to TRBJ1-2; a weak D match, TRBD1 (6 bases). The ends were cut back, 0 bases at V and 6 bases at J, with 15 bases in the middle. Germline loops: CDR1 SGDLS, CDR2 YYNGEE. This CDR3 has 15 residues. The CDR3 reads CASSVVDSPSHGYTF. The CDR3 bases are TGTGCCAGCAGCGTAGTGGACAGCCCATCTCATGGCTACACCTTC.

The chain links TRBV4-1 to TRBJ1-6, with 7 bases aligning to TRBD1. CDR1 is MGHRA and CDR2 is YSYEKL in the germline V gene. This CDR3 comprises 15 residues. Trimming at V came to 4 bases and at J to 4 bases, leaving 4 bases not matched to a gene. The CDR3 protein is CASSPGQTYNSPLHF. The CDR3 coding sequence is TGCGCCAGCAGCCCGGGACAGACATATAATTCACCCCTCCACTTT.

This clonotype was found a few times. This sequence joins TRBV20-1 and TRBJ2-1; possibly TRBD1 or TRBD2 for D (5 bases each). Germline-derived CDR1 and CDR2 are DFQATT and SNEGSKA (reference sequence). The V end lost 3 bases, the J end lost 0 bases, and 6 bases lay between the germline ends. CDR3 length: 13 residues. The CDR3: CSASGTSYNEQFF. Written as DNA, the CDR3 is TGCAGTGCTAGTGGGACCTCCTACAATGAGCAGTTCTTC.